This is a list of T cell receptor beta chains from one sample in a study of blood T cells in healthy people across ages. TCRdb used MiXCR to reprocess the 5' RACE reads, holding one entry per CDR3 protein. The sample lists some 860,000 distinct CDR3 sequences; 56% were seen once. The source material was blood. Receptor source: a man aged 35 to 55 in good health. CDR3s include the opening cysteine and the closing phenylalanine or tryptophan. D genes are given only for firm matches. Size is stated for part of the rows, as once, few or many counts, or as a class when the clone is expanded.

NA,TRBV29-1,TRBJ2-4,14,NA,TGCAGCGTTCGAAGGGGGGGGAGAAGAAACATTCAGTACTTC,CSVRRGGRRNIQYF
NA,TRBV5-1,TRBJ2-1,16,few,TGCGCCAGCAGCTTGGCCCCGGAGTCGAACTACAATGAGCAGTTCTTC,CASSLAPESNYNEQFF
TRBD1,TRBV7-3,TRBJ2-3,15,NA,TGTGCCAGCAGCCCCACAGGGGTCCAGTTAGATACGCAGTATTTT,CASSPTGVQLDTQYF
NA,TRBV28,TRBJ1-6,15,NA,TGTGCCAGCAGTTTCGAAGTAGGGATGAATTCACCCCTCCACTTT,CASSFEVGMNSPLHF
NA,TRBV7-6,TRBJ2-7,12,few,TGTGCCAGCAGCCCCTCCCCTGGCGAGCAGTACTTC,CASSPSPGEQYF
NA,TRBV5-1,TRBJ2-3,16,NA,TGCGCCAGCAGCTTGAGTCGCGGAACTAGCACAGATACGCAGTATTTT,CASSLSRGTSTDTQYF
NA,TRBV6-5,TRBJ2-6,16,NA,TGTGCCAGCAGTTTCCCCACGGGGTCTGGGGCCAACGTCCTGACTTTC,CASSFPTGSGANVLTF
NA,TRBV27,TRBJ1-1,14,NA,TGTGCCAGCAGGGACCGAAGAATGAACACTGAAGCTTTCTTT,CASRDRRMNTEAFF
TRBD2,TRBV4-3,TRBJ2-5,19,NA,TGCGCCAGCAGCCATCCTAAGGCGGGGGGCAGGGGAGGTCGCAATGAGCAGTACTTC,CASSHPKAGGRGGRNEQYF
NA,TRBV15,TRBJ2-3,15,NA,TGTGCCACCAGCAGACTCACACGAATCACAGATACGCAGTATTTT,CATSRLTRITDTQYF
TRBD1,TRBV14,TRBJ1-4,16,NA,TGTGCCAGCAGCCAAGAGCCCGGGACAGCAGGTGAAAAACTGTTTTTT,CASSQEPGTAGEKLFF
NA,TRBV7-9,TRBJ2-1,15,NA,TGTGCCAGCAGCTTAGTGCTGGACTCCTACAATGAGCAGTTCTTC,CASSLVLDSYNEQFF
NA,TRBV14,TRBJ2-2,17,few,TGTGCCAGCAGCCAAGAATCCGGGGGGACAAACACCGGGGAGCTGTTTTTT,CASSQESGGTNTGELFF
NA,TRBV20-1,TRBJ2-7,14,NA,TGCAGTGCTAAAGAAGCGGGTATCTCCTACGAGCAGTACTTC,CSAKEAGISYEQYF
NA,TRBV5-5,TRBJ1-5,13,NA,TGTGCCAGACATCTATATAGCAATCAGCCCCAGCATTTT,CARHLYSNQPQHF
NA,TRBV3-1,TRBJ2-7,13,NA,TGTGCCAGCAGACATGGGGCATCAGAGACCCAGTCCTTC,CASRHGASETQSF
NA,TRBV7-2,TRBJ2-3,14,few,TGTGCCAGCAGCGACTCCCCGGGGCTAGATACGCAGTATTTT,CASSDSPGLDTQYF
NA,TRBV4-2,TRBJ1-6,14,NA,TGTGCCAGCGGCCAAGGACGGAGTAATTCACCCCTCCACTTT,CASGQGRSNSPLHF
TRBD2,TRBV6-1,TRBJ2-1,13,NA,TGTGCCAGCAGTGTTAGACGGGAGGGTGAGCAGTTCTTC,CASSVRREGEQFF
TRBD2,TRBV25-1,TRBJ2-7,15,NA,TGTGCCAGCAGTGAGAGCAGCGGGAGCGCCTACGAGCAGTACTTC,CASSESSGSAYEQYF
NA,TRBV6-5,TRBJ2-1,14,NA,TGTGCCAGCAGTGACCTAGGGTCTTACAATGAGCAGTTCTTC,CASSDLGSYNEQFF
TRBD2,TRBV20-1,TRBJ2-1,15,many,TGCAGTGCTAGAGAAGGGACTAGCGCCACTAATGAGCAGTTCTTC,CSAREGTSATNEQFF
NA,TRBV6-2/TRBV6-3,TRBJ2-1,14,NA,TGTACCAGCACCGGGGGTACCACCTACAATGAGCAGTTCTTC,CTSTGGTTYNEQFF
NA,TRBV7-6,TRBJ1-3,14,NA,TGTGCCAGCAGCTTAGTCCGGGGAGGGAACACCATATATTTT,CASSLVRGGNTIYF
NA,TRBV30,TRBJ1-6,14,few,TGTGCCTGGAACCGAGAATACCCAGCTTCACCCCTCCACTTT,CAWNREYPASPLHF
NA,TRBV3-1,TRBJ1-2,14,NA,TGTGCCAGCAGCCCGCCGGAAAGAGGGGTCGGCTACACCTTC,CASSPPERGVGYTF
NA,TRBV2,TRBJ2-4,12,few,TGTGCCAGCAGTGAAGCGCATGGACTAAAGTACTTC,CASSEAHGLKYF
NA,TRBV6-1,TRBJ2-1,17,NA,TGTGCCAGCACCGAGGGTACTAGCTCCCTTTCCTACAATGAGCAGTTCTTC,CASTEGTSSLSYNEQFF
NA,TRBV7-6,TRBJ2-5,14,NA,TGTGCCAGCAGCTCCCGGGGCCGAGAAGAGACCCAGTACTTC,CASSSRGREETQYF
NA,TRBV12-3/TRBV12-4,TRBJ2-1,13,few,TGTGCCAGCAGTTGGGTATCTTACAATGAGCAGTTCTTC,CASSWVSYNEQFF
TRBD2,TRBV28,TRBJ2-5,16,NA,TGTGCCAGCAGTCCCGGGACTAGCGGGAGGGGGGAGACCCAGTACTTC,CASSPGTSGRGETQYF
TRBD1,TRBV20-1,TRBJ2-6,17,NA,TGCAGTGCTTTGACAGGGGGAAGTACCTCTGGGGCCAACGTCCTGACTTTC,CSALTGGSTSGANVLTF
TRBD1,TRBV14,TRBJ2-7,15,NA,TGTGCCAGCAGCATGACAGGGGTCATTTCCTACGAGCAGTACTTC,CASSMTGVISYEQYF
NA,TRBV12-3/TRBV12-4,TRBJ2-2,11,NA,TGTGCCAGCGGCCGGGCGGGGGAGCTGTTTTTT,CASGRAGELFF
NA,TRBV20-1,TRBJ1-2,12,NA,TGCAGTGCTAGAGAAGCTAACTATGGCTACACCTTC,CSAREANYGYTF
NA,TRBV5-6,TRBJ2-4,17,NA,TGTGCCAGCAGCCCATTTTCAGACGGGATAGCCAAAAACATTCAGTACTTC,CASSPFSDGIAKNIQYF
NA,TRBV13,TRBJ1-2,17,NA,TGTGCCAGCAGCCCTCATGCGCGAGGGGCTAGGGACTATGGCTACACCTTC,CASSPHARGARDYGYTF
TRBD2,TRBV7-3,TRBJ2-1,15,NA,TGTGCCAGCAGCTTAGAGCTAGCGGGGTGGTATGAGCAGTTCTTC,CASSLELAGWYEQFF
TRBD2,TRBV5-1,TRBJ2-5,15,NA,TGCGCCAGCAGCTTGGCTAGCGGGGTCTTTGAGACCCAGTACTTC,CASSLASGVFETQYF